This T cell receptor (beta chain) comes out of a study of blood T cell repertoires in COVID-19. The participants were between about 18 and 90 years old and came from about two dozen US areas. This clone has a handful of counts. Original processing methods: Reference gene primer amplification yielded estimated nucleated cell counts. Generated by immunoSEQ multiplex PCR, the TCRdb table keeps only in-frame clones and is missing some. Clonal size and the V and J genes are those of that table, whereas D and trimming came from the DNA. The sample includes about 250,000 clones, around 84% of them seen just once. The length of the CDR3 is 16 residues. The V and J ends lost 3 bases and 6 bases respectively, with 20 bases between them. The V gene's germline CDR1 is MNHEY and CDR2 SMNVEV (reference sequence).

Sequencing input: PBMCs or T cells enriched from blood (not recorded which). The sequence came from a man aged 35 to 55 who had recovered from COVID-19. This chain uses TRBV27 with TRBJ1-2, with D perhaps TRBD1 (5 bases). CDR3 amino acids: CASSFWAGGKINGYTF. CDR3 nucleotides: TGTGCCAGCAGTTTTTGGGCCGGGGGGAAAATCAATGGCTACACCTTC.